This T cell receptor (beta chain) was captured by sequencing in a study of T cells after yellow fever vaccination. The CDR3 runs to 12 residues. V dropped 5 bases and J dropped 6 bases, with 8 bases sitting between them. Study conclusions and caveats: Primary-vaccination clones mostly resurfaced post-booster (around 95% CD4, roughly 87% CD8). One caveat is that FACS-sorted repertoires could contain abundant clonotypes contaminating from the bulk population. It was the secondary response that reached its peak faster, day 5 versus 15, but it was weaker.

With regard to this clonotype: Its antigen is unknown.

Universal primer sites and UMIs were introduced during 5'RACE template-switching synthesis of TCR cDNA. TCRdb called the 5' RACE reads again in MiXCR, with one record for every CDR3 protein. The data show 200,000 to 300,000 distinct CDR3 sequences, 6.9% seen once. The sample here was CD4+ T cells sorted from PBMCs, taken 15 days after the yellow fever booster vaccination. The chain recombines TRBV12-3 or TRBV12-4 with TRBJ2-1; D not resolved. The origin of this receptor is a man aged 25-45 years who received the YFV17D yellow fever vaccine. This chain's CDR3 is CASSQGPNEQFF. Here the CDR3 DNA reads TGTGCCAGCAGTCAAGGACCCAATGAGCAGTTCTTC.